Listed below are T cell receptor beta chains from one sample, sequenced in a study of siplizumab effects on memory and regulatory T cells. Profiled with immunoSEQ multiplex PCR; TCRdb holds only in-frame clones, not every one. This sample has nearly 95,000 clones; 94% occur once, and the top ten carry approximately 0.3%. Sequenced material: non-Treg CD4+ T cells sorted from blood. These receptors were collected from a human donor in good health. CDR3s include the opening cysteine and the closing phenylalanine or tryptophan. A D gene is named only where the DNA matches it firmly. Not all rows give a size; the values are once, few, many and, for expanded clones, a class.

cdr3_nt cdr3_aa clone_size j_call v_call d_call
TGTGCCAGCAGGAGTGGGGGACACTCGCCCCAGCATTTT CASRSGGHSPQHF NA TRBJ1-5 TRBV2 NA
TGTGCCAGCAGCTCCCGACAGGGGTATGGCTACACCTTC CASSSRQGYGYTF NA TRBJ1-2 TRBV7-8 TRBD1
TGTGCCAGCCGTGACAGGAACACCGGGGAGCTGTTTTTT CASRDRNTGELFF NA TRBJ2-2 TRBV19 NA
TGTGCCAGCAGCTTGGGGGACCTCCCGGGGGCAGATACGCAGTATTTT CASSLGDLPGADTQYF NA TRBJ2-3 TRBV7-8 NA
TGTGCCAGCAGTTCCCAAGGACTAGCGGGAGGGAGTGAGCAGTTCTTC CASSSQGLAGGSEQFF NA TRBJ2-1 TRBV2 TRBD2
TGCGCCAGCAGCCATATTCTAAGGGGCGCGGGTTCACCCCTCCACTTT CASSHILRGAGSPLHF NA TRBJ1-6 TRBV4-1 NA
TGTGCCTGGAGTGTATGGGGGTATGGCTACACCTTC CAWSVWGYGYTF few TRBJ1-2 TRBV30 NA
TGCGCCAGCAGCTTGGGGACAGGAGCCTACAATGAGCAGTTCTTC CASSLGTGAYNEQFF NA TRBJ2-1 TRBV5-1 TRBD1
TGTGCCAGCAGCGGGACGGAGTCCTACAATGAGCAGTTCTTC CASSGTESYNEQFF NA TRBJ2-1 TRBV2 NA
TGTGCCAGCAGCTTACACGGCAACTCGAACACTGAAGCTTTCTTT CASSLHGNSNTEAFF few TRBJ1-1 TRBV11-2 NA
TGTGCCAGCAGCTCAGCACTAGCGGGTGGAACCTACAATGAGCAGTTCTTC CASSSALAGGTYNEQFF NA TRBJ2-1 TRBV7-2 TRBD2
TGCACCAGCAGCCAAGAGCGGGCAGGGGTCTTTAACTATGGCTACACCTTC CTSSQERAGVFNYGYTF NA TRBJ1-2 TRBV1 NA
TGCAGCGGATCCGGGACTAGTGCGAAGGCCCAGTACTTC CSGSGTSAKAQYF NA TRBJ2-5 TRBV29-1 TRBD2
TGTGCCAGCAGCCCCAGGACAGAAGATACGCAGTATTTT CASSPRTEDTQYF once TRBJ2-3 TRBV5-4 NA
TGTGCCAGCAGCTTAGTTGCCAGCGGCCAAGAGACCCAGTACTTC CASSLVASGQETQYF NA TRBJ2-5 TRBV7-6 NA
TGTGCCAGCAGCCCGGGACAGCCTAACTATGGCTACACCTTC CASSPGQPNYGYTF NA TRBJ1-2 TRBV7-9 TRBD1
TGTGCCAGTAGGGGCGGACAGACCTACGAGCAGTACTTC CASRGGQTYEQYF once TRBJ2-7 TRBV19 NA
TGTGCCAGCAGCCAAAGTCGGGGCGAGCAGTACTTC CASSQSRGEQYF NA TRBJ2-7 TRBV14 NA
TGTGCCAGCACGGTGGGGTGGGCCTACGAGCAGTACTTC CASTVGWAYEQYF NA TRBJ2-7 TRBV2 NA
TGTGCCTGGAGTGCAACAGGGGGCACGACCTACGAGCAGTACTTC CAWSATGGTTYEQYF once TRBJ2-7 TRBV30 TRBD1
TGTGCCAGCAGTTTATCAGTGCATGGCTACACCTTC CASSLSVHGYTF NA TRBJ1-2 TRBV28 NA
TGTGCCAGCAGCTTCTCAGCGGACCACCAGTTCTTC CASSFSADHQFF NA TRBJ2-1 TRBV7-8 NA
TGTGCCAGTAGTACCGGGACAGGGAGGCAAGAGACCCAGTACTTC CASSTGTGRQETQYF NA TRBJ2-5 TRBV19 TRBD1
TGTGCCAGCAGCTTCCCGGGGCTGGCCGGTACTAATGAAAAACTGTTTTTT CASSFPGLAGTNEKLFF NA TRBJ1-4 TRBV5-5 NA
TGTGCCAGCAGCCGAGGAAACGAGCAGTACTTC CASSRGNEQYF NA TRBJ2-7 TRBV4-2 NA
TGTGCCAGCAGTGACCCAGCGGGAACCAATGAGCAGTTCTTC CASSDPAGTNEQFF NA TRBJ2-1 TRBV2 TRBD2
TGTGCCAGCAGCGCGATGACAGGGTTCACAGATACGCAGTATTTT CASSAMTGFTDTQYF NA TRBJ2-3 TRBV9 TRBD1
TGCGCCAGCAGCACGACTAGCGGGCCACAGGGGACCCAGTACTTC CASSTTSGPQGTQYF NA TRBJ2-5 TRBV5-1 TRBD2
TGTGCCAGCAGTGAAGAAGGACAGGGTATCTCCCACGAGCAGTACTTC CASSEEGQGISHEQYF NA TRBJ2-7 TRBV2 TRBD1
TGCAGCGTTGCCGCAGTTATGAACACTGAAGCTTTCTTT CSVAAVMNTEAFF NA TRBJ1-1 TRBV29-1 NA
TGTGCCAGTAGTATACCCGGGGAATCCGATACGCAGTATTTT CASSIPGESDTQYF NA TRBJ2-3 TRBV19 NA
TGTGCCAGCAGCCCTCGCCGGGCCGTGGGGACAGATACGCAGTATTTT CASSPRRAVGTDTQYF NA TRBJ2-3 TRBV13 NA